This T cell receptor beta chain was captured by sequencing in a study of T cell responses to AZD1222 COVID-19 vaccine (dated by TCRdb to the early 2020s). Study-wide context: Because spike-specific TCR depth and breadth did not differ between the two schedules, AZD1222 recipients who got a second dose at roughly 4 weeks were pooled with those who got a second dose at roughly 12 weeks. TCR sequencing was performed for 230 to 250 trial participants, of whom roughly 200 were given two doses of AZD1222 and around 25 were given two doses of MenACWY control vaccine. Trial participants were enrolled by age into 18-55, 56-69 and 70-plus year subgroups, with 148, 28 and 57 TCR-sequenced participants respectively.

With regard to this clone: This clone's antigen is unknown. The record has no base qualities; no much larger clone is one base away.

CDR1 and CDR2 are drawn from the germline V gene (reference sequence): LNHDA, SQIVND. V and J lose 9 bases and 6 bases, and a span of 14 bases separates them. From its cysteine to its phenylalanine, the CDR3 spans 12 amino acids. Just the 36-base CDR3 DNA is kept, in frame starting at base 1. The CDR3 regions of human TCRbeta chains were subjected to immunosequencing. In the paper's pipeline: TCRs in the repertoires were compared against a reference library of SARS-CoV-2-specific TCRs that had been generated with the MIRA antigen-specificity platform. Breadth meant the fraction of unique TCRs that were SARS-CoV-2-associated, whereas depth meant the fraction of total T cells that were SARS-CoV-2-associated. Using the MIRA data, each spike-specific TCR was mapped to the spike region that the TCR reacts to and placed in a CD4 or CD8 class. Log10-transformed breadth and depth values were compared by one-way ANOVA with Sidak's multiple comparisons tests. Entries here come from immuneACCESS through TCRdb and include only in-frame sequences with V and J called. Some clones fail to appear in such tables; in the studies checked, an unresolved V gene covers under half of the shortfall, and the cause of the remainder is unknown. The DNA gave D and trimming, while V, J and clone size come from that table. The sample includes about 110,000 clones, with about 85% observed a single time. Clones ranked in the top ten supply approximately 5.9% of the sample.

The intended sense of this specimen's time point label: baseline before first vaccination. Samples from vaccinated people were obtained from the UK trials COV001 and COV002, which included a single-blind randomized controlled phase 2/3 trial of AZD1222 (ChAdOx1 nCoV-19) in healthy adults. Trial participant PBMC samples were collected at day 0 and day 28 after the second dose for TCRbeta chain sequencing. Points the paper makes about the study in general: Conclusions about previously exposed vaccinees are limited because only 6 or 7 AZD1222 recipients were SARS-CoV-2 seropositive at baseline. Reportedly, close to half of the unique spike-specific TCRs recognized epitopes lying outside the regions that are mutated in the B.1.351 and B.1.1.7 variants. CD4 TCRs associated with the vaccine covered the entire spike protein, and the dominant responses were in regions 160-218 and 743-854. In the small 56-69-year group, the increase in depth fell short of significance, most likely because of low power. After two AZD1222 doses, spike-specific TCR breadth and depth were significantly higher than at day 0 and than in MenACWY recipients. Because no day 14 peak-response samples were available, the repertoires could be characterized only after the peak T cell response. Participants were mostly white British and included more females than males, and it was suggested by the authors that clonal diversity may have been underestimated.

Recombination linked TRBV19 to TRBJ1-1; TRBD1 is possibly the D segment (6 matching bases). The sequences come from peripheral blood, collected on day 0 of AZD1222 vaccination. This sequence was found in an adult in good health. DNA sequence: TGTGCCAGCGAGGGGGAGCAGGCTGAAGCTTTCTTT. This codes for CASEGEQAEAFF.